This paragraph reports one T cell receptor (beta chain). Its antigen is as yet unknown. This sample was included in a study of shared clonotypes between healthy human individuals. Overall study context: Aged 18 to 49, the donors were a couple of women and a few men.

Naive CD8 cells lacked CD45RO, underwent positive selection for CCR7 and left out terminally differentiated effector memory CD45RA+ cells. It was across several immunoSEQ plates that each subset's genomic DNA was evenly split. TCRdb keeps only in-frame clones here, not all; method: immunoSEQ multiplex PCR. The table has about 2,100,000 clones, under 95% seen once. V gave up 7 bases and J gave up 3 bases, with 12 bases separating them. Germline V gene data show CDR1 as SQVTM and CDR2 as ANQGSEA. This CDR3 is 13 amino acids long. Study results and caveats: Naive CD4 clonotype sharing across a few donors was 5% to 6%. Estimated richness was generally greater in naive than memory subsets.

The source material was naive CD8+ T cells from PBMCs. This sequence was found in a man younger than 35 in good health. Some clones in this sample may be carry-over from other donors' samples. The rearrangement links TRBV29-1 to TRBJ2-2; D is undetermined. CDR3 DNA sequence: TGCAGCGCCCTACTTGGGGACACCGGGGAGCTGTTTTTT. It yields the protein CSALLGDTGELFF.